The rows below give T cell receptor beta chains drawn from one sample of a study of neoadjuvant anti-PD-1 for oral cavity cancer. Assay: immunoSEQ multiplex PCR; the TCRdb copy retains only in-frame clones and omits some. There are around 13,000 clones in the sample; approximately 70% occur only once, and around 2.2% lies in the top ten. The sample consisted of PBMCs, taken before nivolumab (anti-PD-1) treatment. These receptors came from a person between 40 and 79 years old with oral cavity squamous cell carcinoma. The CDR3 runs from the conserved cysteine through the conserved F or W. The D gene is left open where the match is weak. Some rows have no size entry. The others give once, few or many, or a class for an expanded clone.

TRBJ1-1	.	TRBV10-1	.	TGCGCCAGCAGTGATGGCTCGGCGGGGGACACTGAAGCTTTCTTT	CASSDGSAGDTEAFF
TRBJ1-2	once	TRBV5-1	TRBD1	TGCGCCAGCAGCTACCGAGGGACAGGCAATGGGGGCTACACCTTC	CASSYRGTGNGGYTF
TRBJ1-2	few	TRBV10-3	TRBD1	TGTGCCATCAGTGCGAGGACAGGGGATGGCTACACCTTC	CAISARTGDGYTF
TRBJ2-7	.	TRBV28	.	TGTGCCAGCAGTCCCCAGGGGTCCCTCCCCTACGAGCAGTACTTC	CASSPQGSLPYEQYF
TRBJ2-5	.	TRBV5-1	.	TGCGCCAGCAGCTTAGGAGGGCCCGGTCAAGAGACCCAGTACTTC	CASSLGGPGQETQYF
TRBJ2-7	.	TRBV14	TRBD2	TGTGCCAGCAGCCAAGGCCTAGCGGGCTTCTACGAGCAGTACTTC	CASSQGLAGFYEQYF
TRBJ1-4	few	TRBV6-1	.	TGTGCCAGCAGTGGCATCCATAATGAAAAACTGTTTTTT	CASSGIHNEKLFF
TRBJ2-7	.	TRBV11-2	.	TGTGCCAGCAGCTGGTCTTACGAGCAGTACTTC	CASSWSYEQYF
TRBJ2-7	.	TRBV7-9	.	TGTGCCAGCAGCTTAGCAAGGACCGAGCAGTACTTC	CASSLARTEQYF
TRBJ1-2	few	TRBV15	.	TGTGCCACCAGCAGTGGGGGCCACTATGGCTACACCTTC	CATSSGGHYGYTF
TRBJ1-1	.	TRBV19	TRBD1	TGTGCCTCCCGGGACAGGGCTCTCTCCGAGATGAACACTGAAGCTTTCTTT	CASRDRALSEMNTEAFF
TRBJ1-2	.	TRBV5-1	TRBD1	TGCGCCAGCAGCTTAACCGGGACAGGGGGTTCTGGCTACACCTTC	CASSLTGTGGSGYTF
TRBJ2-3	.	TRBV5-6	.	TGTGCCAGCAGAACCGAGGGCACAGATACGCAGTATTTT	CASRTEGTDTQYF
TRBJ2-5	.	TRBV6-1	.	TGTGCCAGCACCCCGACCTACGAAGAGACCCAGTACTTC	CASTPTYEETQYF
TRBJ2-3	.	TRBV5-4	.	TGTGCCAGCAGCTCCCCCAAAGATACGCAGTATTTT	CASSSPKDTQYF
TRBJ2-7	.	TRBV7-2	.	TGTGCCAGCAGCTTAGCGGACAGTCGCCCCTACGAGCAGTACTTC	CASSLADSRPYEQYF
TRBJ1-5	few	TRBV7-9	.	TGTGCCAGCAGCTTAGGGGGCCGCCATCAGCCCCAGCATTTT	CASSLGGRHQPQHF
TRBJ1-5	.	TRBV6-1	.	TGTGCCAGCAGTGAAGTCAGGCATCAGCCCCAGCATTTT	CASSEVRHQPQHF
TRBJ2-2	few	TRBV27	TRBD1	TGTGCCAGCAGTCGTCTGCGGGGTACAGGGGGGAACACCGGGGAGCTGTTTTTT	CASSRLRGTGGNTGELFF
TRBJ2-1	.	TRBV5-6	TRBD1	TGTGCCAGCAGCCCGACAGGGGGGTTGAATGAGCAGTTCTTC	CASSPTGGLNEQFF
TRBJ1-5	few	TRBV10-3	TRBD1	TGTGCCATCAGTACAGGGGGCGTCAATCAGCCCCAGCATTTT	CAISTGGVNQPQHF
TRBJ1-1	.	TRBV6-6	TRBD1	TGTGCCAGCAAGGGGACAGAAATGAACACTGAAGCTTTCTTT	CASKGTEMNTEAFF
TRBJ1-1	.	TRBV5-1	.	TGCGCCAGCAGCTTGGAGGTGCTGGGAAACACTGAAGCTTTCTTT	CASSLEVLGNTEAFF
TRBJ2-7	.	TRBV6-5	TRBD1	TGTGCCAGCAGTTACGCCGGGACAGGGACCTACGAGCAGTACTTC	CASSYAGTGTYEQYF
TRBJ2-5	.	TRBV30	.	TGTGCCTGGGAGAGGCATAAGGGACTTTTATACCAAGAGACCCAGTACTTC	CAWERHKGLLYQETQYF
TRBJ2-1	.	TRBV9	.	TGTGCCAGCGGCCCCGGGACTCTTTACAATGAGCAGTTCTTC	CASGPGTLYNEQFF
TRBJ2-3	.	TRBV29-1	.	TGCAGCGCGGCCGGAGGGGATACGCAGTATTTT	CSAAGGDTQYF
TRBJ2-7	.	TRBV20-1	.	TGCAGTGCTAGGGGCCGCGACGAGCAGTACTTC	CSARGRDEQYF
TRBJ1-1	.	TRBV5-4	.	TGTGCCAGTTTAGACCCTAAGCAGGGTGGAGGTATGAACACTGAAGCTTTCTTT	CASLDPKQGGGMNTEAFF
TRBJ2-1	.	TRBV28	.	TGTGCCAGCAGTTCTCTCAGAGTAGCGGAAGGAAATGAGCAGTTCTTC	CASSSLRVAEGNEQFF
TRBJ1-1	once	TRBV2	.	TGTGCCAGCAGACAGGGATCTGAAGCTTTCTTT	CASRQGSEAFF
TRBJ2-7	.	TRBV20-1	TRBD1	TGCAGTGCGAGGACAGGGGCCGAGCAGTACTTC	CSARTGAEQYF
TRBJ1-1	.	TRBV6-7	.	TGTGCCAGCAGTTACCTCGTAAGGGCGGCTAAGAACACTGAAGCTTTCTTT	CASSYLVRAAKNTEAFF
TRBJ2-5	.	TRBV29-1	TRBD2	TGCAGCGTTGGTACTAGCGGGGAGACCCAGTACTTC	CSVGTSGETQYF
TRBJ2-3	.	TRBV5-1	TRBD2	TGCGCCAGCAGCTTGGGGCGGGGGGCCGAAGATACGCAGTATTTT	CASSLGRGAEDTQYF
TRBJ1-5	.	TRBV7-8	.	TGTGCCTCGGGGCAGAATAGCAATCAGCCCCAGCATTTT	CASGQNSNQPQHF
TRBJ1-4	.	TRBV29-1	.	TGCAGCGTCAGGACTAATGAAAAACTGTTTTTT	CSVRTNEKLFF
TRBJ2-2	.	TRBV7-9	TRBD2	TGTGCCAGCAGCTCAAGCGGGAGGGACACCGGGGAGCTGTTTTTT	CASSSSGRDTGELFF
TRBJ1-1	.	TRBV28	.	TGTGCCAGCACTCGAAAGCCCCACACTGAAGCTTTCTTT	CASTRKPHTEAFF
TRBJ2-7	.	TRBV14	.	TGTGCCAGCAGCCAAGTGGCAGGTAGGGGCGAGCAGTACTTC	CASSQVAGRGEQYF
TRBJ1-2	.	TRBV27	.	TGTGCCAGCAGCTCCTCCCTCGGGGGTGGCTACACCTTC	CASSSSLGGGYTF
TRBJ1-1	.	TRBV10-2	TRBD1	TGCGCCAGCACTTTGGACAGGTCTCATGAAGCTTTCTTT	CASTLDRSHEAFF
TRBJ2-2	.	TRBV28	.	TGTGCCAGCAGTTTAGGTCTCGGGGAGCTGTTTTTT	CASSLGLGELFF
TRBJ2-1	.	TRBV14	TRBD2	TGTGCCAGCAGCCCCACTAGCGGGGGGGCGAATGAGCAGTTCTTC	CASSPTSGGANEQFF
TRBJ2-1	few	TRBV4-1	TRBD2	TGCGCCAGCAGCCATCGTGGCGGGGGGCCTTGGGAGCAGTTCTTC	CASSHRGGGPWEQFF
TRBJ1-2	once	TRBV5-4	.	TGTGCCAGCAGCTTGGAAGGGGTCGCAGGAACTGGCTACACCTTC	CASSLEGVAGTGYTF
TRBJ2-5	.	TRBV6-5	TRBD1	TGTGCCAGCAGTTACTCGGGACAGGGCAAACAAGAGACCCAGTACTTC	CASSYSGQGKQETQYF